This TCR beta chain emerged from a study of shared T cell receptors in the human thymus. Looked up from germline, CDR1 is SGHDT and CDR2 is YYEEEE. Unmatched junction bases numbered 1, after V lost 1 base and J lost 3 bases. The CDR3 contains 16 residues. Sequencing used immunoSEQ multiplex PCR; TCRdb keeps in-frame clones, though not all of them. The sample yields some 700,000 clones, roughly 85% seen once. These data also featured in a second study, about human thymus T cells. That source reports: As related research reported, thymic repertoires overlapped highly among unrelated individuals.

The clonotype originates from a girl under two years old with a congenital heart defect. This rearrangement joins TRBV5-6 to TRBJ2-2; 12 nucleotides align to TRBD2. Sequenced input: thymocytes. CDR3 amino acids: CASSLLAGGHTGELFF. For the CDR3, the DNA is TGTGCCAGCAGCTTGCTAGCGGGGGGGCACACCGGGGAGCTGTTTTTT. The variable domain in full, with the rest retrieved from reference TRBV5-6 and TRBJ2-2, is DAGVTQSPTHLIKTRGQQVTLRCSPKSGHDTVSWYQQALGQGPQFIFQYYEEEERQRGNFPDRFSGHQFPNYSSELNVNALLLGDSALYLCASSLLAGGHTGELFFGEGSRLTVL.